The 20 T cell receptor beta chains below were found in one sample sequenced in a study of blood T cells in healthy people across ages. For the second PCR, which ran for about 6 to 11 cycles, a sample-barcoded 5' primer and a J-beta primer mix were used. In TCRdb, the 5' RACE reads were re-called with MiXCR into one record per CDR3 protein. The sample lists about a million distinct CDR3 sequences, under 50% seen once, with over 10% in the top ten. The specimen sequenced was blood. These receptors were taken from a man aged 25 to 40 in good health.

The table lists this clonotype with a few counts. The chain is built from TRBV5-5 and TRBJ1-5; D ambiguous. The CDR3 is made up of 14 amino acids. Germline CDR1 reads SGHKS; CDR2 reads YYEKEE (reference sequence). V was trimmed by 2 bases and J by 2 bases, leaving 8 bases between them. The CDR3 nucleotides are TGTGCCAGCAGCTTTTCTGAGGGCAATCAGCCCCAGCATTTT. It translates to CASSFSEGNQPQHF.

This clonotype was counted a few times. The J gene is TRBJ1-4, the V gene TRBV29-1; TRBD1 matches at 7 bases. The CDR3 is 13 residues long. Losses at the gene ends were 6 bases for V and 2 bases for J; bases not matched to a gene: 3. The germline V gene encodes CDR1 SQVTM and CDR2 ANQGSEA. DNA of the CDR3: TGCAGCGTAACAGGGGTCACTAATGAAAAACTGTTTTTT. Translating it yields CSVTGVTNEKLFF.

This clonotype was counted only a few times. The rearrangement joins TRBV5-1 to TRBJ2-3, with a weak D call TRBD2 (6 bases). CDR1 is SGHRS and CDR2 is YFSETQ in the germline V gene. CDR3 size: 17 residues. Trimming left V 0 bases short and J 2 bases short, with 16 bases between. CDR3 sequence (DNA): TGCGCCAGCAGCTTGGCGGAAACTAGCTTTCCCACAGATACGCAGTATTTT. Amino acids: CASSLAETSFPTDTQYF.

V gene TRBV6-1 combines with J gene TRBJ1-2, with D possibly TRBD1 on 5 matching bases. Between the trimmed V and J ends, which lost 0 bases and 5 bases, there was a span of 7 bases. The CDR3 runs to 13 residues. CDR1 MNHNS and CDR2 SASEGT come from the germline V gene. CDR3 region: CASSEAAGYGYTF. The DNA for the CDR3 is TGTGCCAGCAGTGAAGCTGCAGGGTATGGCTACACCTTC.

This chain joins TRBV7-2 and TRBJ2-1, with 8 bases identical to TRBD1. The J call may be mistaken, given a closer DNA end match to TRBJ2-7. Germline V gene data show CDR1 as SGHTA and CDR2 as FQGNSA. This CDR3 spans 15 amino acids. In DNA, the CDR3 is TGTGCCAGCAGCTTAGCGACGACAGGGGACAATGAGCAGTACTTC. This codes for CASSLATTGDNEQYF.

The chain joins TRBV29-1 to TRBJ2-6; D call uncertain. The CDR3 is 13 residues long. From germline, CDR1 is SQVTM and CDR2 ANQGSEA. V lost 4 bases and J 0 bases, leaving 4 bases between the germline ends. CDR3 amino acids: CSVVPSGANVLTF. In DNA, the CDR3 is TGCAGCGTTGTTCCCTCTGGGGCCAACGTCCTGACTTTC.

The V and J genes are TRBV15 and TRBJ2-1; D is uncertain. V gave up 0 bases and J gave up 4 bases, with 10 bases separating them. Germline CDR1 LNHNV, CDR2 YYDKDF (reference sequence). The CDR3 spans 15 residues. The CDR3 loop is CATSRDRSIYNEQFF. DNA for the CDR3: TGTGCCACCAGCAGAGATCGTAGTATTTACAATGAGCAGTTCTTC.

This clonotype was picked up a small number of times. The genes are TRBV7-2 and TRBJ1-5; tentatively, D is TRBD1 (5 bases). Germline V gene lookup returns CDR1 SGHTA and CDR2 FQGNSA. CDR3 size: 13 residues. V lost 4 bases and J 6 bases, leaving 10 bases between the germline ends. The CDR3 DNA follows: TGTGCCAGCAGCTCCCGCAGGGCTCAGCCCCAGCATTTT. This codes for CASSSRRAQPQHF.

The CDR3 DNA reads TGTGCCACCAGCAGAGATTTCCCGAGCTCCTACAATGAGCAGTTCTTC. Its translation is CATSRDFPSSYNEQFF. This chain connects TRBV15 to TRBJ2-1; D call uncertain. Germline V lookup: CDR1 LNHNV, CDR2 YYDKDF (reference sequence). Trimming stripped 0 bases from V and 0 bases from J, with 9 bases between. CDR3 length: 16 amino acids.

V is TRBV10-3 and J is TRBJ2-4; 7 positions agree with TRBD1. TRBJ2-7 explains the end of the DNA better; the J call may be wrong. CDR1 is ENHRY and CDR2 is SYGVKD in the germline V gene. The CDR3 runs 12 residues. CDR3 DNA sequence: TGTGCCACCAGACCTACAGGGGACGAGCAGTACTTC. This encodes CATRPTGDEQYF.

This chain links TRBV29-1 with TRBJ2-7; the D gene is possibly TRBD2 (6 bases). Germline CDR1 SQVTM, CDR2 ANQGSEA. The CDR3 is 15 amino acids. The V gene lost 4 bases and the J gene lost 1 base, with 17 bases spanning the gap. The CDR3 reads CSVGGGKASSYEQYF. The CDR3 DNA sequence: TGCAGCGTTGGTGGGGGGAAGGCTAGTTCCTACGAGCAGTACTTC.

This clonotype was detected only a few times. This sequence joins TRBV20-1 and TRBJ2-7, with 8 bases identical to TRBD1. The CDR3 is made up of 14 amino acids. Looked up from germline, CDR1 is DFQATT and CDR2 is SNEGSKA (reference sequence). Trimming cost V 6 bases and J 3 bases; bases outside gene matches: 10. CDR3 bases: TGCAGTGCGTTGACAGGGGATCACTTCTACGAGCAGTACTTC. Its protein product is CSALTGDHFYEQYF.

The chain joins TRBV7-2 to TRBJ2-1, with 9 bases fitting TRBD2. Germline lookup yields CDR1 SGHTA and CDR2 FQGNSA. This CDR3 has 18 residues. V lost 6 bases, J lost 7 bases, and 19 bases stayed unmatched. The CDR3 nucleotides are TGTGCCAGCAGTCCTCCCCCCCTCAGCGGGGGGACCGAAAATGAGCAGTTCTTC. Amino acid sequence: CASSPPPLSGGTENEQFF. Complete variable domain (other parts from reference TRBV7-2 and TRBJ2-1): GAGVSQSPSNKVTEKGKDVELRCDPISGHTALYWYRQSLGQGLEFLIYFQGNSAPDKSGLPSDRFSAERTGGSVSTLTIQRTQQEDSAVYLCASSPPPLSGGTENEQFFGPGTRLTVL.

The sample holds many counts of this clonotype. The chain carries TRBV29-1 and TRBJ2-4, with D possibly matching TRBD1 (6 bases). CDR1 and CDR2 from the germline V gene are SQVTM and ANQGSEA. This CDR3 comprises 12 residues. Trimming removed 5 bases from V and 7 bases from J, with 12 bases in between. CDR3 sequence: CSVRGSRNIQYF. The DNA for the CDR3 is TGCAGCGTTAGGGGGTCTCGGAACATTCAGTACTTC.

There are many counts of this clonotype. This chain joins TRBV29-1 and TRBJ1-1; D is perhaps TRBD1 (6 bases). Looked up from germline, CDR1 is SQVTM and CDR2 is ANQGSEA. The V end lost 3 bases, the J end lost 10 bases, and 15 bases lay between the germline ends. This CDR3 spans 12 amino acids. The CDR3 DNA reads TGCAGCGTTGACGCAGGGGAGTCTCGAGCTTTCTTT. Translated: CSVDAGESRAFF. The complete variable domain, with remaining parts taken from reference TRBV29-1 and TRBJ1-1, reads SAVISQKPSRDICQRGTSLTIQCQVDSQVTMMFWYRQQPGQSLTLIATANQGSEATYESGFVIDKFPISRPNLTFSTLTVSNMSPEDSSIYLCSVDAGESRAFFGQGTRLTVV.

This clonotype was picked up one time. This rearrangement joins TRBV20-1 to TRBJ2-3; the D gene is possibly TRBD2 (5 bases). The CDR3 consists of 14 residues. Germline CDR1 reads DFQATT; CDR2 reads SNEGSKA (reference sequence). V dropped 0 bases and J dropped 4 bases, with 11 bases sitting between them. The CDR3 here is CSARDHRGSDTQYF. The CDR3 coding sequence is TGCAGTGCTAGAGATCACAGAGGGTCAGATACGCAGTATTTT.

This clonotype occurred a few times. The chain employs TRBV27 and TRBJ2-3; 8 bases agree with TRBD1. This CDR3 has 13 residues. CDR1 and CDR2 from the germline V gene are MNHEY and SMNVEV (reference sequence). V dropped 7 bases and J dropped 3; count of bases not matched to a gene: 3. In nucleotides, the CDR3 is TGTGCCAGCACTCGACAGGGGACAGATACGCAGTATTTT. It yields the protein CASTRQGTDTQYF.

The chain combines TRBV2 with TRBJ2-7, with TRBD1 identical over 12 bases. The CDR3 consists of 19 residues. The V gene end was trimmed by 5 bases and the J gene end by 3 bases; junction bases not matched to a gene: 17. Germline lookup yields CDR1 SNHLY and CDR2 FYNNEI. The CDR3 loop reads CASSPWGTGGFINVYEQYF. The CDR3 DNA follows: TGTGCCAGCAGTCCGTGGGGGACAGGGGGCTTCATAAATGTCTACGAGCAGTACTTC.

Comment on this clonotype: The junction and the germline gene differ at one end; a read error may be behind it. CDR3 nucleotide sequence: TGTGCCAGCAGTGAGTGGGGAGGCTACACCTTC. Protein: CASSEWGGYTF. This rearrangement joins TRBV10-3 to TRBJ1-2, with D unresolved. Germline CDR1 reads ENHRY; CDR2 reads SYGVKD. The length of the CDR3 is 11 residues.

The chain couples TRBV5-1 to TRBJ2-7; TRBD1 aligns across 10 bases. V shed 4 bases and J 6 bases; nucleotides not matched to a gene: 10. Per the germline V gene, CDR1 is SGHRS and CDR2 is YFSETQ. This CDR3 is 15 amino acids long. The CDR3 DNA reads as TGCGCCAGCAGCGCAAGACAGGGGGCCCTGACCGAGCAGTACTTC. Its translation is CASSARQGALTEQYF.